This section outlines one T cell receptor beta chain sequence together with its context. This specimen belongs to a study of cytomegalovirus exposure and HLA in healthy donors. The primer mix had 60 Vbeta and 13 Jbeta primers. Libraries were prepared by immunoSEQ multiplex PCR; TCRdb keeps only in-frame clonotypes and omits some of them. The sample shows 90,000 to 110,000 clones, around four fifths of them seen only once. Germline loops: CDR1 MDHEN, CDR2 SYDVKM. The CDR3 is 13 amino acids. Trimming left V 6 bases short and J 8 bases short, with 16 bases between. The rearrangement uses TRBV28 and TRBJ1-2; possible D gene TRBD1, 5 bases. The TCR sequence derives from a woman in her 40s in good health and CMV-seropositive. The specimen was PBMCs. As DNA, the CDR3 is TGTGCCAGCAGGCTCGGGGGGGGAGAGGGCTACACCTTC. Translation: CASRLGGGEGYTF.